A single sample gave rise to the 26 T cell receptor beta chains below, sequenced in a study of blood T cell repertoires in COVID-19. Assay used: immunoSEQ multiplex PCR; TCRdb lists only in-frame clones, some missing. The data contain under 150,000 clones, approximately 88% of them seen just once; the ten biggest clones take up 1.4%. Source material: peripheral blood. The receptor set was obtained from a man aged 55 to 70 with acute or convalescent COVID-19.

The chain is built from TRBV9 and TRBJ2-5, with 10 nucleotides matching TRBD1. Germline CDR1 SGDLS, CDR2 YYNGEE. After removal of 3 bases from V and 4 bases from J, the junction contained 6 bases not matched to a gene. There are 15 residues in the CDR3. The CDR3 DNA follows: TGTGCCAGCAGCGCGTGGGACAGGGGTGGAGAGACCCAGTACTTC. It is translated as CASSAWDRGGETQYF.

This clone was detected only once. V gene TRBV19 combines with J gene TRBJ2-1; 9 bases align to TRBD1. This CDR3 region has 17 residues. V lost 3 bases and J lost 6; bases outside the gene matches: 12. In germline, CDR1 is LNHDA, CDR2 SQIVND (reference sequence). The CDR3 region is CASSMGRGTGFSNEQFF. CDR3 coding DNA: TGTGCCAGTAGTATGGGCCGCGGGACAGGGTTTAGCAATGAGCAGTTCTTC.

This clone was seen once. The chain uses TRBV5-1 and TRBJ2-5; the D is unclear. Deletions cut 0 bases from V and 1 base from J, with 13 bases between. CDR1 and CDR2 from the germline V gene are SGHRS and YFSETQ. The CDR3 spans 16 residues. Here the CDR3 DNA reads TGCGCCAGCAGCTTGGAAGGAACAGCAATCCAAGAGACCCAGTACTTC. This sequence encodes CASSLEGTAIQETQYF.

This clone appeared a single time. The CDR3: CASGFEDSGELFF. The CDR3 DNA is TGTGCTAGTGGTTTTGAGGATTCCGGGGAGCTGTTTTTT. V and J are TRBV12-5 and TRBJ2-2; no firm D call. V was clipped by 3 bases and J by 6 bases, with 8 bases between them. The V gene's germline CDR1 is LGHNT and CDR2 FRNRAP. This CDR3 region has 13 residues.

The rearrangement uses TRBV11-2 and TRBJ1-2; 12 bases match TRBD1. Germline V CDR1 and CDR2: SGHAT, FQNNGV. The CDR3 sequence is 17 residues long. Trimming at V came to 5 bases and at J to 4 bases, leaving 11 bases not matched to a gene. The CDR3 here is CASSPGQGAYQPYGYTF. CDR3 bases: TGTGCCAGCAGCCCGGGACAGGGGGCTTATCAGCCCTATGGCTACACCTTC. Full variable domain (rest looked up from reference TRBV11-2 and TRBJ1-2): EAGVAQSPRYKIIEKRQSVAFWCNPISGHATLYWYQQILGQGPKLLIQFQNNGVVDDSQLPKDRFSAERLKGVDSTLKIQPAKLEDSAVYLCASSPGQGAYQPYGYTFGSGTRLTVV.

The chain carries TRBV18 and TRBJ1-5; a weak D match, TRBD1 (5 bases). V was shortened by 4 bases and J by 0 bases, with 10 bases between the two germline ends. CDR1 is KGHSH and CDR2 is LQKENI in the germline V gene. The CDR3 covers 15 residues. The CDR3, as DNA: TGTGCCAGCTCACTAGGGGTCCCTAGCAATCAGCCCCAGCATTTT. As protein: CASSLGVPSNQPQHF. The full variable domain, in which reference TRBV18 and TRBJ1-5 provide the parts outside the CDR3, is NAGVMQNPRHLVRRRGQEARLRCSPMKGHSHVYWYRQLPEEGLKFMVYLQKENIIDESGMPKERFSAEFPKEGPSILRIQQVVRGDSAAYFCASSLGVPSNQPQHFGDGTRLSIL.

Points on this clone: The identical CDR3 is also encoded by other nucleotide sequences in the sample. The chain is built from TRBV11-2 and TRBJ1-1, with D possibly TRBD1 on 6 matching bases. Germline assignment: CDR1 SGHAT and CDR2 FQNNGV. The CDR3 extends over 11 amino acids. Trimming shortened V by 2 bases and J by 8 bases, and 6 bases separated the two germline ends. This CDR3 reads CASSLQGEAFF. In DNA form, the CDR3 reads TGTGCCAGCAGCTTACAGGGGGAAGCTTTCTTT.

The rearrangement links TRBV11-2 to TRBJ2-1; 9 bases match TRBD1. The V segment lost 4 bases and the J segment 5 bases; nucleotides outside the gene matches: 12. Germline loops: CDR1 SGHAT, CDR2 FQNNGV. The CDR3 contains 17 residues. The CDR3 here is CASSSGTGLRFDNEQFF. CDR3 coding DNA: TGTGCCAGCAGCTCAGGGACAGGGTTGCGGTTCGACAATGAGCAGTTCTTC.

This sequence joins TRBV2 and TRBJ1-6; a weak D match, TRBD1 (6 bases). Trimming removed 11 bases from V and 11 bases from J, with 22 bases in between. The CDR3 contains 14 residues. Germline CDR1 reads SNHLY; CDR2 reads FYNNEI. CDR3 sequence: CAGASGTSPAPLHF. CDR3 bases: TGTGCCGGCGCCTCCGGGACATCTCCCGCACCCCTCCACTTT.

The CDR3 nucleotides are TGCGCCAGCAGCTCTGGGCCCGATACGCAGTATTTT. It translates to CASSSGPDTQYF. This chain connects TRBV5-1 to TRBJ2-3; D is ambiguous. The length of the CDR3 is 12 residues. V was clipped by 3 bases and J by 6 bases, with 8 bases between them. Germline loops: CDR1 SGHRS, CDR2 YFSETQ.

This clone has only one observation. The rearrangement links TRBV6-5 to TRBJ1-4; D gene unclear. CDR3 length: 15 amino acids. Trimming pared 3 bases from V and 0 bases from J, leaving 8 bases between. Germline CDR1 is MNHEY and CDR2 is SVGAGI. The CDR3 DNA is TGTGCCAGCAGTTATGGGAGACCAACTAATGAAAAACTGTTTTTT. Protein: CASSYGRPTNEKLFF.

The V and J genes are TRBV29-1 and TRBJ1-3, with a tentative D call TRBD1 (6 bases). CDR3 size: 16 residues. The germline V gene has CDR1 SQVTM and CDR2 ANQGSEA. Trimming took 0 bases from V and 0 from J, leaving 12 bases between them. This CDR3 reads CSVEEGVGGSGNTIYF. The CDR3 nucleotides read TGCAGCGTTGAAGAAGGGGTAGGGGGCTCTGGAAACACCATATATTTT.

The chain recombines TRBV19 with TRBJ2-4; D may be TRBD1 (5 bases). Germline CDR1 reads LNHDA; CDR2 reads SQIVND (reference sequence). There are 13 residues in the CDR3. V lost 3 bases, J lost 6 bases, and 9 bases lay in between. CDR3 loop: CASSIQTVNIQYF. The CDR3 DNA follows: TGTGCCAGTAGTATTCAGACAGTAAACATTCAGTACTTC. The full variable domain, in which reference TRBV19 and TRBJ2-4 provide the parts outside the CDR3, is DGGITQSPKYLFRKEGQNVTLSCEQNLNHDAMYWYRQDPGQGLRLIYYSQIVNDFQKGDIAEGYSVSREKKESFPLTVTSAQKNPTAFYLCASSIQTVNIQYFGAGTRLSVL.

V usage is TRBV7-3 and J usage is TRBJ1-1, with a tentative D call TRBD1 (6 bases). The length of the CDR3 is 14 residues. V was trimmed by 1 base and J by 11 bases, leaving 17 bases between them. Per germline, CDR1 SGHTA and CDR2 FQGTGA. As DNA, the CDR3 is TGTGCCAGCAGCTTAAATGCAGGGGAAGCTACGGCTTTCTTT. This gives the protein CASSLNAGEATAFF.

The V and J genes are TRBV6-5 and TRBJ1-5; 10 nucleotides match TRBD1. The CDR3 covers 15 residues. Per the germline V gene, CDR1 is MNHEY and CDR2 is SVGAGI. The trim removed 6 bases at V and 1 base at J, leaving 3 bases unmatched. The CDR3 loop reads CASRTTGGSNQPQHF. The DNA of the CDR3 is TGTGCCAGCAGAACGACAGGGGGCAGCAATCAGCCCCAGCATTTT.

V and J are TRBV5-1 and TRBJ2-2, with 8 nucleotides matching TRBD1. V trimming: 1 base; J trimming: 3 bases; junction bases outside the gene matches: 5. This CDR3 comprises 16 residues. Germline lookup yields CDR1 SGHRS and CDR2 YFSETQ. CDR3 bases: TGCGCCAGCAGCTTGACCGACAGGGGTGACACCGGGGAGCTGTTTTTT. Encoded protein: CASSLTDRGDTGELFF.

The J gene is TRBJ2-5, the V gene TRBV29-1; 11 bases match TRBD2. V lost 0 bases to trimming and J lost 0 bases; unmatched junction nucleotides: 3. The CDR3 spans 16 residues. Germline-derived CDR1 and CDR2 are SQVTM and ANQGSEA. The CDR3 protein is CSVEDLAGGYQETQYF. Written as DNA, the CDR3 is TGCAGCGTTGAAGATCTAGCGGGAGGTTACCAAGAGACCCAGTACTTC.

The rearrangement uses TRBV12-5 and TRBJ1-3; possibly TRBD1 for D (5 bases). Trimming left V 4 bases short and J 1 base short, with 5 bases between. CDR1 and CDR2 (germline): LGHNT, FRNRAP. The CDR3 runs 13 residues. For the CDR3, the DNA is TGTGCTAGTGGTTCAGGGTCTGGAAACACCATATATTTT. Translated, it gives CASGSGSGNTIYF.

The chain couples TRBV9 to TRBJ2-7; TRBD2 might be the D (6 bases). Trimming shortened V by 3 bases and J by 1 base, and 11 bases separated the two germline ends. The CDR3 has 14 residues. Germline CDR1 is SGDLS and CDR2 is YYNGEE. In DNA form, the CDR3 reads TGTGCCAGCAGCGCGGAGGGGTTTTCCTACGAGCAGTACTTC. Its protein is CASSAEGFSYEQYF. Complete variable domain (other parts from reference TRBV9 and TRBJ2-7): DSGVTQTPKHLITATGQRVTLRCSPRSGDLSVYWYQQSLDQGLQFLIQYYNGEERAKGNILERFSAQQFPDLHSELNLSSLELGDSALYFCASSAEGFSYEQYFGPGTRLTVT.

V gene TRBV29-1 combines with J gene TRBJ1-5, with no clear D. V lost 0 bases and J 6 bases, leaving 9 bases between the germline ends. The CDR3 covers 13 residues. Germline V CDR1 and CDR2: SQVTM, ANQGSEA. The CDR3 reads CSVEELSGQPQHF. As DNA, the CDR3 is TGCAGCGTTGAAGAGCTATCAGGTCAGCCCCAGCATTTT.

The rearrangement joins TRBV3-1 (or the pseudogene TRBV3-2) to TRBJ2-7; 8 positions match TRBD1. Germline V CDR1 and CDR2: LGHDT, YNNKEL (reference sequence). The CDR3 is 14 residues long. V lost 1 base to trimming and J lost 5 bases; unmatched junction nucleotides: 4. The CDR3 nucleotides read TGTGCCAGCAGCCAAGGGACAGGGAGCGACGAGCAGTACTTC. This translates into CASSQGTGSDEQYF.

The V call is TRBV3-1 (or the pseudogene TRBV3-2), the J call TRBJ2-1; possibly TRBD2 for D (7 bases). V gave up 2 bases and J gave up 8 bases, with 13 bases separating them. The CDR3 covers 14 residues. The V gene's germline CDR1 is LGHDT and CDR2 YNNKEL (reference sequence). In nucleotides, the CDR3 is TGTGCCAGCAGCCAACGGGGGGCCGACGATGAGCAGTTCTTC. Amino acids: CASSQRGADDEQFF.

The J gene is TRBJ2-7, the V gene TRBV6-5, with TRBD1 matching 10 bases. The junction had 6 bases not matched to a gene; V was cut back by 4 bases and J by 3 bases. This CDR3 comprises 15 residues. In germline, CDR1 is MNHEY, CDR2 SVGAGI. The CDR3 loop is CASSSGQGVYYEQYF. For the CDR3, the DNA is TGTGCCAGCAGTTCCGGACAGGGGGTATACTACGAGCAGTACTTC.

The rearrangement links TRBV5-1 to TRBJ2-7; D not resolved. CDR1 is SGHRS, CDR2 YFSETQ, per germline. The CDR3 is 14 amino acids. Trimming removed 4 bases from V and 4 bases from J, with 15 bases in between. The CDR3 DNA is TGCGCCAGCAGCCTCGACTCCCCCCGTTACGAGCAGTACTTC. Its protein is CASSLDSPRYEQYF.

V gene TRBV21-1 combines with J gene TRBJ1-2; the table's TRBD1 call for D was not verified on the DNA. TRBV21-1 has pseudogene status. The CDR3 runs 13 residues. For the CDR3, the DNA is TGTGCCAGCAGCACCGGGACAGGGTACGGCTACACCTTC. Its protein product is CASSTGTGYGYTF.

CDR3 sequence (DNA): TGCGCCAGCAGCCAAGGACTAGCGGGATACAATGAGCAGTTCTTC. It codes for CASSQGLAGYNEQFF. This chain links TRBV4-1 with TRBJ2-1; TRBD2 matches 11 bases. The length of the CDR3 is 15 residues. Germline lookup yields CDR1 MGHRA and CDR2 YSYEKL. Trimming cost V 1 base and J 4 bases; bases outside gene matches: 0.